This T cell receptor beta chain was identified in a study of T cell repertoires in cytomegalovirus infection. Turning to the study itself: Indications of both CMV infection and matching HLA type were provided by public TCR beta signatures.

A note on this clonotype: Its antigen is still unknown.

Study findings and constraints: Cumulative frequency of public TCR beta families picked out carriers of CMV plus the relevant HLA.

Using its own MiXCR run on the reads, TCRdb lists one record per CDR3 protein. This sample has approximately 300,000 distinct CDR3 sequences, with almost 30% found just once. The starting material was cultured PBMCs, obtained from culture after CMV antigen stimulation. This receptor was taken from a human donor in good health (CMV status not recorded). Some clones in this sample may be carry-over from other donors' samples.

The CDR3 region has the DNA TGTGCCAGCAGCCCCCGACAGGGAATCTTCTTCCACTTT. Translation gives CASSPRQGIFFHF. This sequence joins TRBV7-2 and TRBJ1-6; 7 bases map to TRBD1. CDR1 and CDR2 (germline): SGHTA, FQGNSA. This CDR3 spans 13 amino acids. Trimming removed 5 bases from V and 17 bases from J; junction bases left unmatched: 12.